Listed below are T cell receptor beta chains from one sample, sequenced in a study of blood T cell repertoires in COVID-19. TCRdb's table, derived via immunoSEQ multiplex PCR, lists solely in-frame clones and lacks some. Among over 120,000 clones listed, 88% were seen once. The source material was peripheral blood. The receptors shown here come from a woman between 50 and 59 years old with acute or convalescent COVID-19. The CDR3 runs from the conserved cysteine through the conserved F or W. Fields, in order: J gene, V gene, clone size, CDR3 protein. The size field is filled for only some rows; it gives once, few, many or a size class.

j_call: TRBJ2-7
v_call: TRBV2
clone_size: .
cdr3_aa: CASSAGTGGAKYF

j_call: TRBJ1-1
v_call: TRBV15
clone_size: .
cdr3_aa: CATRRGAGDTEAFF

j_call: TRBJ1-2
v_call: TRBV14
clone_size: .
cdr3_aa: CASTFGGYNGYTF

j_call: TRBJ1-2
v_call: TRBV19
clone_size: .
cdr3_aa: CASSRQGASTYGYTF

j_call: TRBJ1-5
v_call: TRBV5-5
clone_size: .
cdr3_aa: CASSLDGQPQHF

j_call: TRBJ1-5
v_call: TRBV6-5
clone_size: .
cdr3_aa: CASSSFPQGPGQPQHF

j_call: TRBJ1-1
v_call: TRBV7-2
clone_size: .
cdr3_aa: CASSSDRGSTEAFF

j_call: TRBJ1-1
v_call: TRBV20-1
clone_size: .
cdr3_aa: CSAREVPWAFF

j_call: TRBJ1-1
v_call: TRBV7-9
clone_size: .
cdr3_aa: CASSLVVWQEAFF

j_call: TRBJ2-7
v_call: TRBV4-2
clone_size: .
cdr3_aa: CASSQEKTGDYEQYF

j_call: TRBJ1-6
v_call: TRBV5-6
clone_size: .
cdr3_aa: CASSLWTGSSPLHF

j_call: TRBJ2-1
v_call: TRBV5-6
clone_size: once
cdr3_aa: CASSSSGETPIDYEQFF

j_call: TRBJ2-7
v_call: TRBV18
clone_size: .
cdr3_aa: CASSPSGNAFSYEQYF

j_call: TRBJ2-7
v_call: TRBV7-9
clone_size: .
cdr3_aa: CASSLGSGFSYEQYF

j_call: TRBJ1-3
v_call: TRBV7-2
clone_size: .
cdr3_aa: CASTSGGAAGNTIYF

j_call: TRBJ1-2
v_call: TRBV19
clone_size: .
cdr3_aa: CASSPLQVLRQTQNYGYTF

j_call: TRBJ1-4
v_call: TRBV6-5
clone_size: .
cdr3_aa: CATQGGIEGEKLFF

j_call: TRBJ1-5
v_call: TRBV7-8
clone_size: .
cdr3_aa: CASSLGTGVQPQHF

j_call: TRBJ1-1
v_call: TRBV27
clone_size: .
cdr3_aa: CASIGPEDYTFF

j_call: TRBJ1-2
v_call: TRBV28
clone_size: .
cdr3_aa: CASIGGTGINGYTF

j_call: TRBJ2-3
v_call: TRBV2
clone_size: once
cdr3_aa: CASSVMLAGTDTQYF

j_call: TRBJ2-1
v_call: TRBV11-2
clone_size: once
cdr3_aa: CASSLVGSGRLYNEQFF

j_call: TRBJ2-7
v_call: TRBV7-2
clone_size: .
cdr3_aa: CATIEGEGYEQYF

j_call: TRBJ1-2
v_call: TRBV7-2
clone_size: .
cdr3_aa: CASSIVTGDYTF

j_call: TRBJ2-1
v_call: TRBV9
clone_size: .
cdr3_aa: CASSARSAGGLLRQFF

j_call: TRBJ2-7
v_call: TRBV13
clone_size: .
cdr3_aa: CASSLGQGSSYEQYF

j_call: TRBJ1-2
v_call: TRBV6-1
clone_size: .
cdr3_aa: CASSEWTVYGYTF

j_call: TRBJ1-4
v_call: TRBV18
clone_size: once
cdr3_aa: CASSPATRHEKLFF

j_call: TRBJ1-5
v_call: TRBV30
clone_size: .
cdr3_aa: CAWSLGQGGQPQHF

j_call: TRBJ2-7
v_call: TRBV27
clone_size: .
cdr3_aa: CASSSGLASYEQYF

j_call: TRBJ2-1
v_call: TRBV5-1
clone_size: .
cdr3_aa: CASSLGYGGGINEQFF

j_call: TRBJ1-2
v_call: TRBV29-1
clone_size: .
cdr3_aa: CSASTGSDYGYTF

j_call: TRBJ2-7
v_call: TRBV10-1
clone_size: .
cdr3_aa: CASSDSGSSYEQYF

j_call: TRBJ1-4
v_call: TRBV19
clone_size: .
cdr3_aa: CASSLLEKLFF

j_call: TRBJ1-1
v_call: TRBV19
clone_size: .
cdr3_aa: CASSRRTIMVNTEAFF

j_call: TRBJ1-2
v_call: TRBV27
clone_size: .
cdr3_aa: CASSEWGANYGYTF

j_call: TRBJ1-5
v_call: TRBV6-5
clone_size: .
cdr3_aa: CASSSPGGGQPQHF

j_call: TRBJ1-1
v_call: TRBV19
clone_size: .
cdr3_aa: CASSLSWGRSGTEAFF

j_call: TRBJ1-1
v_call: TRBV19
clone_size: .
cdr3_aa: CASSIPTGGTFTEAFF

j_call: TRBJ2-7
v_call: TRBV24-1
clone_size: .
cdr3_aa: CATSDSGTGQAQYF